This T cell receptor beta chain appears in the sequencing data of a study of OX40 agonist ivuxolimab in advanced cancers. Sequenced by immunoSEQ multiplex PCR; TCRdb stores in-frame clones only, minus some. Of 100,000 to 110,000 clones listed, approximately 90% are singletons. Germline values: CDR1 GTSNPN, CDR2 SVGIG (reference sequence). This CDR3 is 13 amino acids long. V shed 7 bases, J shed 5 bases, and the junction held 7 bases outside the gene matches. Samples of blood were obtained at baseline, on cycle 4 day 1, and on cycle 7 day 1. The TCR was taken from an adult with an advanced solid tumor such as melanoma, head and neck, liver or kidney cancer. This chain links TRBV30 with TRBJ2-3, with 9 positions matching TRBD2. The material sequenced was CD4+ or CD8+ T cells sorted from blood, taken in a trial of the OX40 agonist ivuxolimab. The CDR3 coding sequence is TGTGCCTTGGGGGCGGGAGGGGTAGATACGCAGTATTTT. It is translated as CALGAGGVDTQYF.